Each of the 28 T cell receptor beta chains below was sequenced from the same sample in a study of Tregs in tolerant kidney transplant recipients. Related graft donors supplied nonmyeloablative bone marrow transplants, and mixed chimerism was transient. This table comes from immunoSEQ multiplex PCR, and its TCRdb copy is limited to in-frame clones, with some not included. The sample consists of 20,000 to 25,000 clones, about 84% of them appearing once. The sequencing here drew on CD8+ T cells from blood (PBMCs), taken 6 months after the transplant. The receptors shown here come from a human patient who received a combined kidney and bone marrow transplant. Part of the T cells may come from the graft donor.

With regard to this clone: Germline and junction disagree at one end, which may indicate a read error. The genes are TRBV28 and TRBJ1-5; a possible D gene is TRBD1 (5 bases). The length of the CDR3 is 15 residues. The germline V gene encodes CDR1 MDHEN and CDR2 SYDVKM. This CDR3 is CVSSFRSGAGQPQHF. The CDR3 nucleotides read TGTGTCAGCAGTTTTCGCAGCGGGGCCGGTCAGCCCCAGCATTTT.

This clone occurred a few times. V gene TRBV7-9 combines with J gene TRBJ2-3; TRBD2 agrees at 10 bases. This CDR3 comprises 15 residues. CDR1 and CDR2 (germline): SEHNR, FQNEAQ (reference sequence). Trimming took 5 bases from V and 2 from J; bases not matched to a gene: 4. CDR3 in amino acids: CASSSLAGDTDTQYF. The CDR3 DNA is TGTGCCAGCAGCAGTCTAGCGGGAGACACAGATACGCAGTATTTT.

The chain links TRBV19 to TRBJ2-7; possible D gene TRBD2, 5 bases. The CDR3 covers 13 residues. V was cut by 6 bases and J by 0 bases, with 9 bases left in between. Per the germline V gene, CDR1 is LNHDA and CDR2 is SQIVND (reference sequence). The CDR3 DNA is TGTGCCAGTAGCGCCGGGGTCTCCTACGAGCAGTACTTC. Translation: CASSAGVSYEQYF.

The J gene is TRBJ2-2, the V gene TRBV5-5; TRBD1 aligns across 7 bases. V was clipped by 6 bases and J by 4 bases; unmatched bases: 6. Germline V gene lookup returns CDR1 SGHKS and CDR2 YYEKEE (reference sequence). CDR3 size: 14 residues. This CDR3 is CASTIDRVTGELFF. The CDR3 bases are TGTGCCAGCACCATCGACAGGGTCACCGGGGAGCTGTTTTTT.

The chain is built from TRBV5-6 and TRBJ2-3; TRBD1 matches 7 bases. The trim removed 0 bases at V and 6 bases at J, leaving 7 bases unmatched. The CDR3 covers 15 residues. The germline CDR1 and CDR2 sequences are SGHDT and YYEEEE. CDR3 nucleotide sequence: TGTGCCAGCAGCTTGGTCACCACAGGGGTGGATACGCAGTATTTT. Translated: CASSLVTTGVDTQYF.

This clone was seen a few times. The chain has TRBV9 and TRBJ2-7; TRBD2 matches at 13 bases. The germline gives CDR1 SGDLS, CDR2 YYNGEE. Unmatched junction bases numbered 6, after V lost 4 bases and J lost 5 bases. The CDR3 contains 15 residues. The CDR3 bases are TGTGCCAGCAGCCCATCAGGACTAGCGGGAGACGAGCAGTACTTC. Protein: CASSPSGLAGDEQYF.

CDR3 DNA: TGTGCCAGCAGCTTAGACCCGGATGGCTACACCTTC. Translating gives CASSLDPDGYTF. This chain links TRBV7-7 with TRBJ1-2; D is unclear. Germline CDR1 is SSHAT and CDR2 is FNYEAQ (reference sequence). The germline V and J ends were trimmed by 1 base and 6 bases, with 6 bases remaining between them. CDR3 length: 12 residues.

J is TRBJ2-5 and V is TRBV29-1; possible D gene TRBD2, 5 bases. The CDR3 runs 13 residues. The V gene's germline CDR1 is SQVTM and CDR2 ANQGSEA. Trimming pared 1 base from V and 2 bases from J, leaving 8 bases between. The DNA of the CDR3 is TGCAGCGTTGAAGGCGGGTCTCAAGAGACCCAGTACTTC. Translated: CSVEGGSQETQYF.

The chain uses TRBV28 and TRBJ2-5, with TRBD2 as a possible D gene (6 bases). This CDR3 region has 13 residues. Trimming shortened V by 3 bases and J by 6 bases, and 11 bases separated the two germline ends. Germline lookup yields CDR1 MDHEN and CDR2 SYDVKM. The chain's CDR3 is CASSFLGGQTQYF. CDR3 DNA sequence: TGTGCCAGCAGTTTTCTGGGGGGACAGACCCAGTACTTC.

CDR3 DNA sequence: TGTGCCATCAGTGAGGTACAGGGAGTGGAGACCCAGTACTTC. Protein: CAISEVQGVETQYF. V and J are TRBV10-3 and TRBJ2-5; TRBD1 is a possible D gene (6 bases). The CDR3 runs 14 residues. Trimming took off 2 bases at V and 5 bases at J, with 12 bases between the two ends. Germline loops: CDR1 ENHRY, CDR2 SYGVKD.

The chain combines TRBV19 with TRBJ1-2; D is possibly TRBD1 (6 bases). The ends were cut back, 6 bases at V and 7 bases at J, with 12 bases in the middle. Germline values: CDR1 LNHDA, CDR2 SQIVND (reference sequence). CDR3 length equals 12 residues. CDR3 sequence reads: CASSPQGSGYTF. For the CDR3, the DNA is TGTGCCAGTAGCCCACAGGGTTCTGGCTACACCTTC.

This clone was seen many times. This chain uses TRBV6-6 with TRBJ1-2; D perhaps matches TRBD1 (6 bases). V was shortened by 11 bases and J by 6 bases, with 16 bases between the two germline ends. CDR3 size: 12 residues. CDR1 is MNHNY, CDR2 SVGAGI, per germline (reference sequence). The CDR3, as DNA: TGTGCCGGCCGGGACACCGGTGATGGCTACACCTTC. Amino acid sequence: CAGRDTGDGYTF.

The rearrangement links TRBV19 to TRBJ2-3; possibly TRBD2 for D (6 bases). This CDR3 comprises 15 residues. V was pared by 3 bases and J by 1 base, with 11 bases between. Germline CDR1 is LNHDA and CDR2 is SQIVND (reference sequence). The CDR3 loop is CASSITGVGTDTQYF. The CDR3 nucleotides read TGTGCCAGTAGTATTACGGGAGTCGGCACAGATACGCAGTATTTT.

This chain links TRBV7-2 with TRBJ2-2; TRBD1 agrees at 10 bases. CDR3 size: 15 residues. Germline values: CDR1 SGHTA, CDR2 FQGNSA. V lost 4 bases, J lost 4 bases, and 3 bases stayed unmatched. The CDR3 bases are TGTGCCAGCAGCTCTCGGGACAGGGGCACCGGGGAGCTGTTTTTT. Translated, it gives CASSSRDRGTGELFF.

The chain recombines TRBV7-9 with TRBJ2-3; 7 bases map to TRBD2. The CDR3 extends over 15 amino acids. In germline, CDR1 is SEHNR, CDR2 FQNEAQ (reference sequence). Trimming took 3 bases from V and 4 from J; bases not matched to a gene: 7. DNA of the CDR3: TGTGCCAGCAGCTTTACAGCGGGGAGGGCAGATACGCAGTATTTT. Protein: CASSFTAGRADTQYF.

CDR3 nucleotide sequence: TGTGCCTGGGGATACGGGACAGGGATCTACGAGCAGTACTTC. Amino acid sequence: CAWGYGTGIYEQYF. V usage is TRBV30 and J usage is TRBJ2-7; the match to TRBD1 covers 9 bases. CDR1 and CDR2 (germline): GTSNPN, SVGIG (reference sequence). V dropped 5 bases and J dropped 3; count of bases not matched to a gene: 8. This CDR3 comprises 14 residues.

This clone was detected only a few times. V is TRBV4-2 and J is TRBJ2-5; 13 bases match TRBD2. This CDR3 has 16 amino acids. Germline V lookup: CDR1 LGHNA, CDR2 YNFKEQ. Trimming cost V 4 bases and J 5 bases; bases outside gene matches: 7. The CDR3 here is CASSPTGTSGEETQYF. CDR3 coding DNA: TGTGCCAGCAGCCCCACCGGGACTAGCGGGGAGGAGACCCAGTACTTC.

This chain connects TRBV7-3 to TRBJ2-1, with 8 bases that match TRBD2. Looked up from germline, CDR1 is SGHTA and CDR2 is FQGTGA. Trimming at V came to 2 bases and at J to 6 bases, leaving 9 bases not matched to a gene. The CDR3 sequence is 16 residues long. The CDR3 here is CASSLYPGLEINEQFF. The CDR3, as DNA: TGTGCCAGCAGCTTATATCCGGGACTAGAGATCAATGAGCAGTTCTTC. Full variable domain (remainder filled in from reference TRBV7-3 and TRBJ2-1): GAGVSQTPSNKVTEKGKYVELRCDPISGHTALYWYRQSLGQGPEFLIYFQGTGAADDSGLPNDRFFAVRPEGSVSTLKIQRTERGDSAVYLCASSLYPGLEINEQFFGPGTRLTVL.

CDR3 in amino acids: CASSLIGANTEAFF. The CDR3 DNA reads as TGTGCCAGCAGTTTAATAGGAGCCAACACTGAAGCTTTCTTT. The chain is built from TRBV27 and TRBJ1-1; D is ambiguous. V shed 2 bases and J shed 2 bases, with 9 bases lying between them. CDR3 length equals 14 residues. Germline V gives CDR1 MNHEY, CDR2 SMNVEV (reference sequence).

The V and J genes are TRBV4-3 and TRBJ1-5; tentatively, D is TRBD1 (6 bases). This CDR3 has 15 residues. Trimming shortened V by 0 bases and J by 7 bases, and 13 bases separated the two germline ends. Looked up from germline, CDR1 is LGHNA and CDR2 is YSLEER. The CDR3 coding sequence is TGCGCCAGCAGCCAAGAGAGGGGGGGCGGCCAGCCCCAGCATTTT. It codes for CASSQERGGGQPQHF.

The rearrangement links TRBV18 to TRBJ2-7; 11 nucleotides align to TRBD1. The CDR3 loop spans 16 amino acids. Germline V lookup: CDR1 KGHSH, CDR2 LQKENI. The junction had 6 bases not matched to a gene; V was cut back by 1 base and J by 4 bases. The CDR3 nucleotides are TGTGCCAGCTCACCACAATTCGGGACAGGGGGTTACGAGCAGTACTTC. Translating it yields CASSPQFGTGGYEQYF.

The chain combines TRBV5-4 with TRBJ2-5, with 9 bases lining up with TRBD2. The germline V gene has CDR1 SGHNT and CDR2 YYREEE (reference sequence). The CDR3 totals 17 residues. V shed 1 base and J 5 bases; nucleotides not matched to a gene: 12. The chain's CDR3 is CASSLYRGRGGRETQYF. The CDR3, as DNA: TGTGCCAGCAGCTTGTATAGGGGGCGGGGGGGCCGTGAGACCCAGTACTTC. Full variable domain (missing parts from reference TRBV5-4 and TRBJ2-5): ETGVTQSPTHLIKTRGQQVTLRCSSQSGHNTVSWYQQALGQGPQFIFQYYREEENGRGNFPPRFSGLQFPNYSSELNVNALELDDSALYLCASSLYRGRGGRETQYFGPGTRLLVL.

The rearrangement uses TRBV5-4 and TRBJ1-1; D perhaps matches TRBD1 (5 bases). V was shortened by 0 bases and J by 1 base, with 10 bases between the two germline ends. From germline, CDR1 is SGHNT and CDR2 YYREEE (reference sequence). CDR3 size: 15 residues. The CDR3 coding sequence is TGTGCCAGCAGCTTGGCGGCGGGACGGAACACTGAAGCTTTCTTT. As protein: CASSLAAGRNTEAFF.

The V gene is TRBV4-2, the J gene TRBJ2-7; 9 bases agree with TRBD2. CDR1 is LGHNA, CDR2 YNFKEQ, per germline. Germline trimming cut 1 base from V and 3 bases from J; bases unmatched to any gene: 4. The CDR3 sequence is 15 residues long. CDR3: CASSQVGSGSYEQYF. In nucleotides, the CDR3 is TGTGCCAGCAGCCAAGTTGGTAGCGGGAGCTACGAGCAGTACTTC.

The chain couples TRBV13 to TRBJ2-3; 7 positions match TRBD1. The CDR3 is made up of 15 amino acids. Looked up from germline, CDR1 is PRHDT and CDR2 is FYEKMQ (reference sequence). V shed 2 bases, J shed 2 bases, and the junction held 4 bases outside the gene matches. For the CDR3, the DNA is TGTGCCAGCAGCTTACGTGGACAGGTCACAGATACGCAGTATTTT. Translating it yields CASSLRGQVTDTQYF.

This CDR3 reads CASSHGQGRGYGYTF. The CDR3 nucleotides are TGTGCCAGCAGCCACGGACAGGGGAGGGGATATGGCTACACCTTC. V gene TRBV7-9 combines with J gene TRBJ1-2; 9 bases map to TRBD1. J lost 5 bases, V lost 5 bases, and 9 bases had no gene match. Per the germline V gene, CDR1 is SEHNR and CDR2 is FQNEAQ (reference sequence). This CDR3 contains 15 residues. Using reference TRBV7-9 and TRBJ1-2 for the parts outside the CDR3, the full variable domain is DTGVSQNPRHKITKRGQNVTFRCDPISEHNRLYWYRQTLGQGPEFLTYFQNEAQLEKSRLLSDRFSAERPKGSFSTLEIQRTEQGDSAMYLCASSHGQGRGYGYTFGSGTRLTVV.

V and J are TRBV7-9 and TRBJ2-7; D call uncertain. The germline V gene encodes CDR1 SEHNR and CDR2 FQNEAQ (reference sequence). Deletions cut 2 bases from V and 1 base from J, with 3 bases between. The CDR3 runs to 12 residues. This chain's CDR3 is CASSLISYEQYF. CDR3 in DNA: TGTGCCAGCAGCTTAATATCCTACGAGCAGTACTTC.

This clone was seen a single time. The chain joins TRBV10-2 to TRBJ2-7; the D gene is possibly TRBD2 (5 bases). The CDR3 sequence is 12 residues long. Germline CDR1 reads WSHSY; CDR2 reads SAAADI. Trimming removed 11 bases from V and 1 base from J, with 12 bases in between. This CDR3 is CAASTVSYEQYF. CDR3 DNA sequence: TGCGCCGCTAGCACGGTGTCCTACGAGCAGTACTTC.